This TCR beta chain is drawn from a study of T cell responses to AZD1222 COVID-19 vaccine. Overall study context: Researchers grouped second doses given at about 4 or about 12 weeks into one pool.

Study-wide results and caveats: In a largely white British group with more females than males, clonal diversity was possibly underestimated.

Clones were read by immunoSEQ multiplex PCR, and TCRdb kept only the in-frame ones, dropping some. The repertoire consists of roughly 170,000 clones, with approximately 90% occurring once and the leading ten covering 1.9%. A word on this clone: Its antigen is not identified.

The CDR3 totals 13 residues. CDR1 is SNHLY, CDR2 FYNNEI, per germline. V lost 5 bases and J lost 11, with 19 bases in between. The chain recombines TRBV2 with TRBJ2-7; unclear D gene. This clonotype was obtained from an adult in good health. Specimen: peripheral blood, collected on day 0 of AZD1222 vaccination. The CDR3, as DNA: TGTGCCAGCAGTTACCGTCTAAGCTCGGCGGAGTACTTC. Protein sequence: CASSYRLSSAEYF.